The 6 T cell receptor beta chains in this list originate from one sample, sequenced in a study of technical replicates of blood from several donors. Only in-frame clones appear in the TCRdb table, and some are missing; sequencing was by immunoSEQ multiplex PCR. The sample includes 14,000 or so clones, roughly 80% of them seen just once. What was sequenced was PBMCs. The receptors were sampled from a human donor in good health.

The V call is TRBV30, the J call TRBJ1-2; TRBD1 aligns across 7 bases. With V trimmed by 4 bases and J by 7 bases, 6 bases remained unmatched. The V gene's germline CDR1 is GTSNPN and CDR2 SVGIG (reference sequence). The CDR3 consists of 12 residues. In DNA, the CDR3 is TGTGCCTGGACCCCGGGACAGTCTGGCTACACCTTC. Amino acids: CAWTPGQSGYTF.

This clone was found a few times. The chain has TRBV5-1 and TRBJ2-2; 9 bases are shared with TRBD1. After removal of 4 bases from V and 5 bases from J, the junction contained 3 bases not matched to a gene. The CDR3 length is 14 residues. Germline V lookup: CDR1 SGHRS, CDR2 YFSETQ. The CDR3 spells CASSADRGTGELFF. The CDR3 DNA sequence: TGCGCCAGCAGCGCCGACAGGGGGACCGGGGAGCTGTTTTTT.

This chain joins TRBV29-1 and TRBJ1-5, with D possibly TRBD1 on 6 matching bases. This CDR3 comprises 14 residues. Per the germline V gene, CDR1 is SQVTM and CDR2 is ANQGSEA. V was shortened by 6 bases and J by 3 bases, with 15 bases between the two germline ends. CDR3: CSVREQGDNQPQHF. The CDR3 DNA sequence: TGCAGCGTGAGGGAACAGGGAGACAATCAGCCCCAGCATTTT.

The CDR3, as DNA: TGTGCCAGCAGCTTAGGAGCAGGGGTAAACACTGAAGCTTTCTTT. Residues: CASSLGAGVNTEAFF. This rearrangement joins TRBV7-9 to TRBJ1-1; perhaps TRBD1 as D (6 bases). V shed 1 base and J shed 2 bases, with 11 bases lying between them. This CDR3 is 15 amino acids long. CDR1 is SEHNR, CDR2 FQNEAQ, per germline (reference sequence).

J is TRBJ2-7 and V is TRBV6-6; the D is unclear. V lost 2 bases and J lost 4, with 12 bases in between. Germline V gene data show CDR1 as MNHNY and CDR2 as SVGAGI (reference sequence). This CDR3 contains 14 residues. In DNA, the CDR3 is TGTGCCAGCAGTTACGAGGCCAGAAGTTACGAGCAGTACTTC. Residues: CASSYEARSYEQYF.

The V and J genes are TRBV9 and TRBJ1-1; no firm D call. The V end lost 0 bases, the J end lost 4 bases, and 10 bases lay between the germline ends. The CDR3 totals 14 residues. The germline gives CDR1 SGDLS, CDR2 YYNGEE. CDR3 loop: CASSVEAGGTEAFF. CDR3 in DNA: TGTGCCAGCAGCGTAGAGGCGGGCGGCACTGAAGCTTTCTTT.